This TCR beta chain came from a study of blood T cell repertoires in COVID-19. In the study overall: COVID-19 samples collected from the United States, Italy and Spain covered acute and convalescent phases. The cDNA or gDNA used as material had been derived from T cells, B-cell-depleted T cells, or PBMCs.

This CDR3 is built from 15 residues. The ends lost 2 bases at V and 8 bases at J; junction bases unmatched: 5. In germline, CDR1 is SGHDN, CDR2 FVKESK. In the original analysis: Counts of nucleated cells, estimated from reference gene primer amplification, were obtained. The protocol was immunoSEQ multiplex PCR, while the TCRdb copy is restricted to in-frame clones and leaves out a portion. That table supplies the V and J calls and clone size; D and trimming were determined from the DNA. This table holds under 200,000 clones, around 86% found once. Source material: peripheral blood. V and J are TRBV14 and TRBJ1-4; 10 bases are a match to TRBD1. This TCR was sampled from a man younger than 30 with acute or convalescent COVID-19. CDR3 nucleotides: TGTGCCAGCAGCCAAATGGGACAGGGGCGGGAAAAACTGTTTTTT. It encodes CASSQMGQGREKLFF.